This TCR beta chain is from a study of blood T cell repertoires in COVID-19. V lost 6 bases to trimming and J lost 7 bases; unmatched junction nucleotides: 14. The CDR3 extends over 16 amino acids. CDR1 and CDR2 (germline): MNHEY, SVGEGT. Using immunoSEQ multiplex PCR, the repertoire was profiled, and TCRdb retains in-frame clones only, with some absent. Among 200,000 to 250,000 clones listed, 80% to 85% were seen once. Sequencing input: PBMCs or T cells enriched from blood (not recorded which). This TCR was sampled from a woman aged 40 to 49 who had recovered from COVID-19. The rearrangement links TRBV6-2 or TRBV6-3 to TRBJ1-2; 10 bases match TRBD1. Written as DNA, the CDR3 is TGTGCCAGCAGCAACGACAGGGGGCGATTTCTTACTGGCTACACCTTC. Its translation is CASSNDRGRFLTGYTF.